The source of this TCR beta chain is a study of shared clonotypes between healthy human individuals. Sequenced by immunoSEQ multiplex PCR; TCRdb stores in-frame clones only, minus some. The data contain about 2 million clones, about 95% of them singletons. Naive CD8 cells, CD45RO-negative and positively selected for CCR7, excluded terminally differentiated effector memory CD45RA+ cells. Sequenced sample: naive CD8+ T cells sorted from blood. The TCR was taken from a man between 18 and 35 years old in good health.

The CDR3 DNA sequence: TGCGCCAGCAGCCTGAGGCAGAACGAGGAGACCCAGTACTTC. Amino acids: CASSLRQNEETQYF. The rearrangement links TRBV4-1 to TRBJ2-5; unclear D gene. The CDR3 totals 14 residues. With 4 bases removed from V and 5 bases from J, the gap between germline ends came to 14 bases. The V gene's germline CDR1 is MGHRA and CDR2 YSYEKL.